The T cell receptor beta chain under discussion was sequenced for a study of blood T cell repertoires in COVID-19. Across the whole study: Specimens from acute and convalescent COVID-19 originated in the United States, Italy and Spain. Sample material is recorded as cDNA or gDNA derived from T cells, B-cell-depleted T cells, or PBMCs.

In the original workflow: Using reference gene primer amplification, nucleated cell counts were estimated. Only in-frame clones appear in the TCRdb table, and some are missing; sequencing was by immunoSEQ multiplex PCR. That table gives V, J and clone size, and the DNA gave D and trimming. The profile shows approximately 70,000 clones, over 70% of them singletons. CDR1 and CDR2 from the germline V gene are LGHDT and YNNKEL (reference sequence). The germline V and J ends were trimmed by 1 base and 5 bases, with 15 bases remaining between them. The CDR3 is 16 residues long. The material sequenced was peripheral blood. The clonotype comes from a woman aged 70 to 79 with acute or convalescent COVID-19. The J gene is TRBJ2-1, the V gene TRBV3-1 (or the pseudogene TRBV3-2); D is perhaps TRBD1 (5 bases). In DNA form, the CDR3 reads TGTGCCAGCAGCCAAGGCCTCGCAGGGTTCAACAATGAGCAGTTCTTC. This sequence encodes CASSQGLAGFNNEQFF.